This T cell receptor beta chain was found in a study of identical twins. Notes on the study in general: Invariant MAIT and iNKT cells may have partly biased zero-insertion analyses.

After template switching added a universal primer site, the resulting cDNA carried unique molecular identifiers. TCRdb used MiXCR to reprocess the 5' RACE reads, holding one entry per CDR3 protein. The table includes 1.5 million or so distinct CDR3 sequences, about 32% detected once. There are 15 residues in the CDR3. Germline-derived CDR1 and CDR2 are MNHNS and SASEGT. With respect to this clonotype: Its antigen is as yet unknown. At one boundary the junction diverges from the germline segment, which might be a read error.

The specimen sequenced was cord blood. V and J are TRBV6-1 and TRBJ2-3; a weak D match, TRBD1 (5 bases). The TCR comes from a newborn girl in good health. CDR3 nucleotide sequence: TGTGCCAGCAGTGAAGCGGGGCCCGGTACAGATTCGCAGTATTTT. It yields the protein CASSEAGPGTDSQYF.